The clone carrying this T cell receptor beta chain was detected only once. Antigen unknown. The entry originates in a study of T cell repertoires in cytomegalovirus infection. Study-level information: Based on public TCR beta signatures, there were indications of CMV infection and of a matching HLA type.

Using its own MiXCR run on the reads, TCRdb lists one record per CDR3 protein. Among around 280,000 distinct CDR3 sequences listed, 9.6% were seen once. Study-wide points: Predominance within the ex vivo response was attributable to HLA-C-restricted CMV-specific TCR beta clonotypes. Public TCR beta family frequency separated CMV-and-HLA carriers, including in an independent cohort.

Germline CDR1 and CDR2: SNHLY and FYNNEI. Trimming took 11 bases from V and 8 from J; bases not matched to a gene: 6. This CDR3 spans 11 amino acids. The TCR comes from a human donor in good health (CMV status not recorded). Some clones in this sample may be carry-over from other donors' samples. Sequenced material: PBMCs. The chain has TRBV2 and TRBJ2-1, with 7 bases that match TRBD2. This chain's CDR3 is CARGAGDEQFF. As DNA, the CDR3 is TGTGCCCGAGGGGCGGGGGATGAGCAGTTCTTC.